The 21 T cell receptor beta chains listed next were all sequenced from one sample in a study of cytomegalovirus exposure and HLA in healthy donors. PCR involved 60 Vbeta and 13 Jbeta primers. TCRdb's table, derived via immunoSEQ multiplex PCR, lists solely in-frame clones and lacks some. The sample shows about 270,000 clones, about 75% of them seen only once. Material for sequencing was PBMCs. The receptor set was obtained from a female donor in good health and CMV-seronegative.

V is TRBV27 and J is TRBJ2-7; D perhaps matches TRBD2 (5 bases). This CDR3 has 14 residues. Germline V gene data show CDR1 as MNHEY and CDR2 as SMNVEV (reference sequence). Trimming took 2 bases from V and 2 from J, leaving 10 bases between them. The CDR3 sequence is CASSLGPGTYEQYF. The CDR3 bases are TGTGCCAGCAGTTTAGGACCGGGGACCTACGAGCAGTACTTC.

This clone was observed once. This chain links TRBV5-5 with TRBJ2-1, with 8 bases matching TRBD2. This CDR3 has 13 amino acids. Germline-derived CDR1 and CDR2 are SGHKS and YYEKEE (reference sequence). V was clipped by 4 bases and J by 15 bases; unmatched bases: 12. CDR3 residues: CASSPLPPGGSFF. CDR3 in DNA: TGTGCCAGCAGCCCCCTCCCCCCGGGAGGGTCGTTCTTC.

Points on this clone: Other DNA sequences in this sample translate to the same CDR3. This chain links TRBV6-6 with TRBJ2-7; 7 bases match TRBD2. This CDR3 region has 14 residues. J was trimmed by 1 base and V by 0 bases; bases with no gene match: 0. Per the germline V gene, CDR1 is MNHNY and CDR2 is SVGAGI (reference sequence). CDR3 sequence (DNA): TGTGCCAGCAGTTACTCTAGCGGGTCCTACGAGCAGTACTTC. Its protein product is CASSYSSGSYEQYF.

The V and J genes are TRBV19 and TRBJ1-2; no clear D gene. Germline CDR1 LNHDA, CDR2 SQIVND (reference sequence). Trimming left V 6 bases short and J 8 bases short, with 19 bases between. The CDR3 length is 14 residues. The CDR3 spells CASRSSSISFGYTF. In DNA form, the CDR3 reads TGTGCCAGTAGGAGCTCTTCCATATCCTTCGGCTACACCTTC.

The J gene is TRBJ2-5, the V gene TRBV5-8, with D possibly TRBD2 on 6 matching bases. Looked up from germline, CDR1 is SGHTS and CDR2 is YDEGEE. This CDR3 has 14 residues. Trimming pared 2 bases from V and 2 bases from J, leaving 10 bases between. Here the CDR3 DNA reads TGTGCCAGCAGCTTCGCGGGGTTTCAAGAGACCCAGTACTTC. Translated, it gives CASSFAGFQETQYF.

V gene TRBV15 combines with J gene TRBJ1-1; D is ambiguous. Trimming stripped 1 base from V and 6 bases from J, with 9 bases between. The CDR3 totals 13 residues. Germline CDR1 is LNHNV and CDR2 is YYDKDF (reference sequence). The CDR3 sequence: CATSRAMRAEAFF. For the CDR3, the DNA is TGTGCCACCAGCAGAGCCATGAGGGCTGAAGCTTTCTTT.

This chain links TRBV21-1 with TRBJ2-7; the table calls TRBD1, which could not be checked here. TRBV21-1 is assigned pseudogene status. The CDR3 runs to 13 residues. This CDR3 is CAPSGQGFYEQYF. The DNA of the CDR3 is TGTGCCCCATCAGGGCAGGGCTTCTACGAGCAGTACTTC.

The chain joins TRBV11-2 to TRBJ2-5, with TRBD2 identical over 11 bases. CDR1 and CDR2 from the germline V gene are SGHAT and FQNNGV. J gave up 2 bases and V 1 base, and 9 bases lay outside the gene matches. This CDR3 is built from 18 residues. CDR3 sequence: CASSLVGRTSGSQETQYF. The CDR3 bases are TGTGCCAGCAGCTTAGTGGGCCGGACTAGCGGGTCTCAAGAGACCCAGTACTTC.

This rearrangement joins TRBV5-8 to TRBJ2-3; the D is unclear. V lost 0 bases, J lost 1 base, and 6 bases lay in between. CDR1 is SGHTS, CDR2 YDEGEE, per germline. The CDR3 length is 14 residues. The CDR3 nucleotides are TGTGCCAGCAGCTTGGTTCTCCGCACAGATACGCAGTATTTT. It yields the protein CASSLVLRTDTQYF.

The CDR3 is CASRGTSGRDIQYF. CDR3 DNA sequence: TGTGCCAGCAGAGGGACTAGCGGGAGGGACATTCAGTACTTC. The chain recombines TRBV14 with TRBJ2-4; 16 bases map to TRBD2. V trimming: 6 bases; J trimming: 8 bases; junction bases outside the gene matches: 1. The CDR3 runs 14 residues. Germline CDR1 is SGHDN and CDR2 is FVKESK.

This rearrangement joins TRBV7-2 to TRBJ2-7; 11 bases fit TRBD1. Germline-derived CDR1 and CDR2 are SGHTA and FQGNSA. The CDR3 length is 15 residues. V shed 2 bases, J shed 5 bases, and the junction held 5 bases outside the gene matches. The CDR3 sequence is CASSLMGTGGHEQYF. The CDR3 DNA is TGTGCCAGCAGCTTAATGGGGACAGGGGGACACGAGCAGTACTTC.

V and J are TRBV30 and TRBJ2-7; 15 bases line up with TRBD2. Looked up from germline, CDR1 is GTSNPN and CDR2 is SVGIG (reference sequence). The CDR3 extends over 14 amino acids. The trim removed 3 bases at V and 6 bases at J, leaving 3 bases unmatched. The CDR3 here is CAWRGLAGGGEQYF. CDR3 DNA sequence: TGTGCCTGGAGAGGACTAGCGGGAGGGGGCGAGCAGTACTTC. The whole variable domain, remainder taken from reference TRBV30 and TRBJ2-7, is SQTIHQWPATLVQPVGSPLSLECTVEGTSNPNLYWYRQAAGRGLQLLFYSVGIGQISSEVPQNLSASRPQDRQFILSSKKLLLSDSGFYLCAWRGLAGGGEQYFGPGTRLTVT.

This rearrangement joins TRBV2 to TRBJ2-5, with TRBD2 as a possible D gene (5 bases). Germline V gene data show CDR1 as SNHLY and CDR2 as FYNNEI. CDR3 length: 15 amino acids. Trimming removed 7 bases from V and 5 bases from J, with 20 bases in between. CDR3 amino acids: CASIVGLAMGETQYF. The DNA for the CDR3 is TGTGCCAGCATCGTAGGACTCGCGATGGGGGAGACCCAGTACTTC. Full variable domain (outside the CDR3, taken from reference TRBV2 and TRBJ2-5): EPEVTQTPSHQVTQMGQEVILRCVPISNHLYFYWYRQILGQKVEFLVSFYNNEISEKSEIFDDQFSVERPDGSNFTLKIRSTKLEDSAMYFCASIVGLAMGETQYFGPGTRLLVL.

The chain employs TRBV29-1 and TRBJ2-1, with TRBD2 as a possible D gene (6 bases). V lost 4 bases to trimming and J lost 2 bases, with 9 bases between them. CDR3 size: 13 residues. Germline loops: CDR1 SQVTM, CDR2 ANQGSEA. This CDR3 is CSVVADAYNEQFF. Written as DNA, the CDR3 is TGCAGCGTTGTAGCGGATGCCTACAATGAGCAGTTCTTC.

The V call is TRBV2, the J call TRBJ2-1; D uncertain. The CDR3 consists of 14 residues. V was cut by 7 bases and J by 7 bases, with 17 bases left in between. Germline V lookup: CDR1 SNHLY, CDR2 FYNNEI. The CDR3 region is CASTLLSAMNEQFF. CDR3 bases: TGTGCCAGCACCCTATTGTCCGCTATGAATGAGCAGTTCTTC. The whole variable domain, remainder taken from reference TRBV2 and TRBJ2-1, is EPEVTQTPSHQVTQMGQEVILRCVPISNHLYFYWYRQILGQKVEFLVSFYNNEISEKSEIFDDQFSVERPDGSNFTLKIRSTKLEDSAMYFCASTLLSAMNEQFFGPGTRLTVL.

The rearrangement joins TRBV5-6 to TRBJ2-2; 9 bases map to TRBD1. Germline V lookup: CDR1 SGHDT, CDR2 YYEEEE. The junction had 8 bases not matched to a gene; V was cut back by 3 bases and J by 5 bases. The CDR3 contains 16 residues. In DNA, the CDR3 is TGTGCCAGCAGCTCCCCGGGACAGGGAAGGACCGGGGAGCTGTTTTTT. Translating it yields CASSSPGQGRTGELFF.

The V and J genes are TRBV9 and TRBJ2-3; the match to TRBD2 covers 11 bases. Germline V gene sequence: CDR1 SGDLS, CDR2 YYNGEE. The length of the CDR3 is 16 residues. The J segment lost 2 bases and the V segment lost 3 bases, leaving 5 bases of the junction unmatched. DNA for the CDR3: TGTGCCAGCAGCGCCGGGACTAGCGGAACCACAGATACGCAGTATTTT. Translation gives CASSAGTSGTTDTQYF.

The chain has TRBV29-1 and TRBJ2-2, with TRBD2 matching 10 bases. Per germline, CDR1 SQVTM and CDR2 ANQGSEA. After removal of 6 bases from V and 6 bases from J, the junction contained 7 bases not matched to a gene. This CDR3 has 14 amino acids. The CDR3 DNA reads as TGCAGCGTCTTAAGCGGGAGGGCCCCCGGGGAGCTGTTTTTT. Its protein product is CSVLSGRAPGELFF.

This clone was picked up a small number of times. The chain links TRBV2 to TRBJ2-1, with D hard to call. The CDR3 extends over 15 amino acids. Germline V CDR1 and CDR2: SNHLY, FYNNEI. V was shortened by 7 bases and J by 3 bases, with 16 bases between the two germline ends. CDR3 bases: TGTGCCAGCACCCTAGAGTCTTCCTTCTACAATGAGCAGTTCTTC. Residues: CASTLESSFYNEQFF.

This clone appeared a few times. This chain links TRBV5-6 with TRBJ1-6; D possibly corresponds to TRBD1 (5 bases). The V end lost 4 bases, the J end lost 10 bases, and 18 bases lay between the germline ends. This CDR3 is built from 15 residues. Per the germline V gene, CDR1 is SGHDT and CDR2 is YYEEEE. CDR3 protein: CASSPLAGFGSPLHF. The CDR3 DNA reads TGTGCCAGCAGCCCTCTCGCAGGGTTCGGGTCACCCCTCCACTTT.

The chain has TRBV29-1 and TRBJ1-2, with TRBD1 as a possible D gene (6 bases). The CDR3 length is 12 residues. In germline, CDR1 is SQVTM, CDR2 ANQGSEA. Trimming left V 2 bases short and J 10 bases short, with 14 bases between. The CDR3 protein is CSVEYPTGLYTF. The CDR3 DNA follows: TGCAGCGTTGAATACCCGACAGGCCTCTACACCTTC.